A selection of T cell receptor beta chains follows, all from one sample in a study of Ad26.COV2.S vaccination and SARS-CoV-2 variants. The assay was immunoSEQ multiplex PCR, and TCRdb's table has in-frame clones only and misses some. The sample records 300,000 to 500,000 clones, 80% to 90% being singletons. The sample here was peripheral blood, taken in a trial of Ad26.COV2.S vaccine versus placebo. The receptor source for this set is a person aged 18 to 59 who received the Ad26.COV2.S COVID-19 vaccine or a placebo. Both conserved end residues are part of each CDR3. D genes are given only for firm matches. Clone sizes are given selectively: once, few, many, or a class where the clone is expanded.

NA	NA	TRBV5-5	TRBJ1-2	CASIATGAGWTNYGYTF	TGTGCCAGCATCGCGACGGGGGCAGGATGGACAAACTATGGCTACACCTTC
NA	NA	TRBV5-1	TRBJ1-1	CASSLGHTNTEAFF	TGCGCCAGCAGCTTGGGGCATACAAACACTGAAGCTTTCTTT
NA	NA	TRBV5-4	TRBJ2-7	CASSSYGKIYEQYF	TGTGCCAGCAGCTCCTACGGCAAGATCTACGAGCAGTACTTC
TRBD1	NA	TRBV5-5	TRBJ2-7	CASSLYPRGRFEQYF	TGTGCCAGCAGCTTGTATCCCAGGGGGCGTTTCGAGCAGTACTTC
NA	few	TRBV12-3/TRBV12-4	TRBJ1-2	CASRLRGNYGYTF	TGTGCCAGCAGATTGCGAGGGAACTATGGCTACACCTTC
NA	NA	TRBV5-4	TRBJ2-7	CASSADLVYEQYF	TGTGCCAGCAGCGCGGACCTGGTCTACGAGCAGTACTTC
TRBD1	NA	TRBV25-1	TRBJ1-4	CAIDRGCEKLFF	TGTGCCATCGACAGGGGCTGTGAAAAACTGTTTTTT
NA	NA	TRBV7-8	TRBJ1-6	CASSLVVGVSNSPLHF	TGTGCCAGCAGCTTAGTAGTAGGGGTTAGTAATTCACCCCTCCACTTT
TRBD2	NA	TRBV7-2	TRBJ2-1	CASSPTSGGVDEQFF	TGTGCCAGCAGCCCCACTAGCGGGGGAGTGGATGAGCAGTTCTTC
NA	once	TRBV5-1	TRBJ2-4	CASSLGDGSTKNIQYF	TGCGCCAGCAGCTTAGGGGATGGTTCTACCAAAAACATTCAGTACTTC
TRBD1	NA	TRBV29-1	TRBJ2-1	CSVDPGGTQFF	TGCAGCGTTGACCCAGGGGGTACCCAGTTCTTC
TRBD1	NA	TRBV27	TRBJ2-1	CASSDTGGHEQFF	TGTGCCAGCAGCGATACAGGGGGCCATGAGCAGTTCTTC
NA	NA	TRBV29-1	TRBJ1-2	CSVEEGQGIRYGYTF	TGCAGCGTTGAAGAAGGCCAGGGGATCCGATATGGCTACACCTTC
NA	NA	TRBV6-1	TRBJ1-4	CASSEYLGGDEKLFF	TGTGCCAGCAGTGAATACCTCGGGGGTGATGAAAAACTGTTTTTT
TRBD2	NA	TRBV15	TRBJ2-3	CATSNERGGGSDTQYF	TGTGCCACCAGCAACGAGCGGGGGGGCGGGTCAGATACGCAGTATTTT
TRBD2	few	TRBV18	TRBJ2-1	CASSPPEASGGAFVYNEQFF	TGTGCCAGCTCACCACCGGAGGCTAGCGGGGGGGCTTTTGTGTACAATGAGCAGTTCTTC
TRBD1	NA	TRBV7-2	TRBJ1-2	CASRGTAPYGYTF	TGTGCCAGCAGAGGGACAGCTCCCTATGGCTACACCTTC
NA	NA	TRBV10-3	TRBJ2-3	CAISGMTGDTDTQYF	TGTGCCATCAGTGGAATGACAGGAGACACAGATACGCAGTATTTT
NA	NA	TRBV30	TRBJ2-7	CAWSVSGGMYEQYF	TGTGCCTGGAGTGTAAGTGGGGGGATGTACGAGCAGTACTTC
TRBD2	NA	TRBV7-9	TRBJ2-5	CASSHRRGDGETQYF	TGTGCCAGCAGCCACCGGCGGGGGGACGGGGAGACCCAGTACTTC
NA	NA	TRBV5-1	TRBJ2-7	CASRGFSYEQYF	TGCGCCAGCAGAGGGTTCTCCTACGAGCAGTACTTC
NA	NA	TRBV27	TRBJ2-1	CASSLGRYNEQFF	TGTGCCAGCAGTTTAGGGAGATACAATGAGCAGTTCTTC
TRBD1	few	TRBV19	TRBJ1-3	CASQQGTSLSGNTIYF	TGTGCCTCGCAACAGGGGACATCCCTCTCTGGAAACACCATATATTTT
NA	NA	TRBV6-5	TRBJ1-2	CASSLTEDANYGYTF	TGTGCCAGCAGTTTGACAGAAGATGCTAACTATGGCTACACCTTC